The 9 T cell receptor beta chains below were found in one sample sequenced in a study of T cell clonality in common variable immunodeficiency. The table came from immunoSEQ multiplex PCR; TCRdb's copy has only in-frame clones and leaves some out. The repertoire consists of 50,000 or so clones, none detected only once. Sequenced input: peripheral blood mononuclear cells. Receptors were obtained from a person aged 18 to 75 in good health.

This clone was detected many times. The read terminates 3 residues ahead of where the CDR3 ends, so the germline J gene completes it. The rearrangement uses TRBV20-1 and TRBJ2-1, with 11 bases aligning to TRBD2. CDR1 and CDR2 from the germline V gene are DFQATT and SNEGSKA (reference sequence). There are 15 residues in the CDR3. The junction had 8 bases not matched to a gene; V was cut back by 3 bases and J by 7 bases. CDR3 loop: CSASVSGRAGNEQFF. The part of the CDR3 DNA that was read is TGCAGTGCTAGTGTTAGCGGGAGGGCGGGGAATGAG.

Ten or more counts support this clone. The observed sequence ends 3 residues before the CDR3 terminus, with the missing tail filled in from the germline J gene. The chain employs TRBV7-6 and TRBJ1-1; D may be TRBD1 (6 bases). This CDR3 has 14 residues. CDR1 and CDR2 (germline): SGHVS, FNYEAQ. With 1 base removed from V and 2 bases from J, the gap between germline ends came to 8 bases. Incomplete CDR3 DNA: TGTGCCAGCAGCTTAGAGGGGGAAAACACTGAA. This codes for CASSLEGENTE. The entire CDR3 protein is CASSLEGENTEAFF. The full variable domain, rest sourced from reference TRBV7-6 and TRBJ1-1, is GAGVSQSPRYKVTKRGQDVALRCDPISGHVSLYWYRQALGQGPEFLTYFNYEAQQDKSGLPNDRFSAERPEGSISTLTIQRTEQRDSAMYRCASSLEGENTEAFFGQGTRLTVV.

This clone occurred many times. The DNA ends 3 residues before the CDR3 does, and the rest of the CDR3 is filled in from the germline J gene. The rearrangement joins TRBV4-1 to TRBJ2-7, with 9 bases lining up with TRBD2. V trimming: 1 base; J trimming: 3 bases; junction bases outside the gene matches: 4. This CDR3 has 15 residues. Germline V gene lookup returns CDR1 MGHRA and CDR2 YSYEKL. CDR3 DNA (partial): TGCGCCAGCAGCCAAGGACTAGCGGAGGGCTACGAG. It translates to CASSQGLAEGYE. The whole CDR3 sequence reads CASSQGLAEGYEQYF.

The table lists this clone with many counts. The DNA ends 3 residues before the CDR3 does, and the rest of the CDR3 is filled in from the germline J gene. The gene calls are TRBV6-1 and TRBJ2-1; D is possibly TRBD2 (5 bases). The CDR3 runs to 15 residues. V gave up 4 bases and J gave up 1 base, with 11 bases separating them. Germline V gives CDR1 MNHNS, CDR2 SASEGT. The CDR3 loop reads CASSARGGSYNEQFF. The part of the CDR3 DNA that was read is TGTGCCAGCAGTGCCCGGGGTGGGTCCTACAATGAG.

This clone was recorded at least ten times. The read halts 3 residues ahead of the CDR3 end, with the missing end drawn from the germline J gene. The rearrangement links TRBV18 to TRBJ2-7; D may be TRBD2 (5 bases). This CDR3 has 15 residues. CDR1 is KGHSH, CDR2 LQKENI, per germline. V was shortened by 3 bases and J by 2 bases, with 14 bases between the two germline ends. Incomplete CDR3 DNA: TGTGCCAGCTCACCCCGACTAAGCGGCACCTACGAG. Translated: CASSPRLSGTYE. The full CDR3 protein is CASSPRLSGTYEQYF.

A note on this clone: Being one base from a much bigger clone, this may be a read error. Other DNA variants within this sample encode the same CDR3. The CDR3 protein is CSARPGIETQYF. CDR3 DNA (partial): TGCAGTGCTAGGCCAGGGATAGAGACC. The V and J genes are TRBV20-1 and TRBJ2-5; a weak D match, TRBD1 (5 bases). The read finishes 3 residues shy of the CDR3 end, and the germline J gene is used to complete it. This CDR3 has 12 residues. Germline loops: CDR1 DFQATT, CDR2 SNEGSKA (reference sequence). V was pared by 3 bases and J by 4 bases, with 9 bases between.

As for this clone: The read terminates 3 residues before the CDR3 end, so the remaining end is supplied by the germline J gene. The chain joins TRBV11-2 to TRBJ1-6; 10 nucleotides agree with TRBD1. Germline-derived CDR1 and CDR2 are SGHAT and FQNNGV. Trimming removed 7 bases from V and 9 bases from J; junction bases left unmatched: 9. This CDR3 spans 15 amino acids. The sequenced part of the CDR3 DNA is TGTGCCAGCACCCTAGTGGGGACAGGGGCTTCACCC. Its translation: CASTLVGTGASP. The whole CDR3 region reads CASTLVGTGASPLHF.

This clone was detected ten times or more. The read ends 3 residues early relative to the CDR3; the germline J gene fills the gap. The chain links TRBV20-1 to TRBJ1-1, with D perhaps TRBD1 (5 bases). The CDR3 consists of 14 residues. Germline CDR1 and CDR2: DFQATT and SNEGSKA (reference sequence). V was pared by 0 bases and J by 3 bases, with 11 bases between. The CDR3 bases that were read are TGCAGTGCTAGAGATCGGGAGGGGTACACTGAA. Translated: CSARDREGYTE. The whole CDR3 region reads CSARDREGYTEAFF.

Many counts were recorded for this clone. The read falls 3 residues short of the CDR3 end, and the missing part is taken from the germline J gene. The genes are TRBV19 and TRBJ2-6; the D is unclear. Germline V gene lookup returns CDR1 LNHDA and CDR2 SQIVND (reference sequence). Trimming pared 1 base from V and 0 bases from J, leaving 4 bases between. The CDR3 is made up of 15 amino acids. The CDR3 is CASSIASSGANVLTF. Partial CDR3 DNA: TGTGCCAGTAGTATAGCGTCCTCTGGGGCCAACGTC.